These T cell receptor beta chains were read from a single sample in a study of identical twins. A single record per CDR3 protein comes from TCRdb applying MiXCR to the 5' RACE reads. Of around 370,000 distinct CDR3 sequences in the sample, roughly 10% are singletons; the top ten hold over 7%. What was sequenced was naive T cells sorted from blood. These receptors were collected from a woman aged 50 to 65 in good health. CDR3s include the opening cysteine and the closing phenylalanine or tryptophan. A D gene is named only where the DNA matches it firmly. The size field is filled for only some rows; it gives once, few, many or a size class.

v_gene	j_gene	abundance	d_gene	CDR3nt	CDR3aa
TRBV3-1	TRBJ2-1	few	TRBD2	TGTGCCAGCAGCCAAGGGGTGTCAGCGGGGGACAATGAGCAGTTCTTC	CASSQGVSAGDNEQFF
TRBV5-6	TRBJ2-1	.	.	TGTGCCAGCAGCTTGGCCGGTCTGTCGAGCTCCTACAATGAGCAGTTCTTC	CASSLAGLSSSYNEQFF
TRBV4-2	TRBJ2-2	many	.	TGTGCCAGCAGCCGGGGAAGCACCGGGGAGCTGTTTTTT	CASSRGSTGELFF
TRBV30	TRBJ2-1	few	.	TGTGCCTGGACCCCGGGATGGGAGCAGTTCTTC	CAWTPGWEQFF
TRBV19	TRBJ2-1	few	TRBD2	TGTGCCAGTATAGGATGGAAGGGGACTAGCAGGAATGAGCAGTTCTTC	CASIGWKGTSRNEQFF
TRBV6-5	TRBJ2-7	many	TRBD2	TGTGCCAGCAGCCCGGGACTAGCGGGAGAGGAGCAGTACTTC	CASSPGLAGEEQYF
TRBV29-1	TRBJ2-3	many	.	TGCAGCGTTTCTGTGTCCGCGACCGCAGATACGCAGTATTTT	CSVSVSATADTQYF
TRBV9	TRBJ1-2	few	.	TGTGCCAGCAGCTCACAGACAAACTATGGCTACACCTTC	CASSSQTNYGYTF
TRBV24-1	TRBJ2-1	many	TRBD2	TGTGCCACCAGTGATCCCACGGCCCGGGAGGGGAATGAGCAGTTCTTC	CATSDPTAREGNEQFF
TRBV12-3/TRBV12-4	TRBJ1-1	few	.	TGTGCCAGCAGTTTAATAGGGGACACTGAAGCTTTCTTT	CASSLIGDTEAFF
TRBV2	TRBJ1-2	few	.	TGTGCCAGCGCCAGGACCTATGGCTACACCTTC	CASARTYGYTF
TRBV10-2	TRBJ2-1	.	TRBD2	TGCGCCAGCAGACCCTTTAGCGGGAGTTACAATGAGCAGTTCTTC	CASRPFSGSYNEQFF
TRBV9	TRBJ2-7	.	.	TGTGCCAGCAGCGGGGGTGGGGTTCGCCACGAGCAGTACTTC	CASSGGGVRHEQYF
TRBV11-2	TRBJ2-1	many	TRBD2	TGTGCCAGCAGCGTCGGGACTAGCCCTAACAATGAGCAGTTCTTC	CASSVGTSPNNEQFF
TRBV27	TRBJ1-5	few	.	TGTGCCAGCAGTTTATTTGGCTTTCAGGGTAGCAATCAGCCCCAGCATTTT	CASSLFGFQGSNQPQHF
TRBV7-3	TRBJ1-2	few	.	TGTGCCAGCAGCTTAGGTCGGGGAACCCCTGGCTACACCTTC	CASSLGRGTPGYTF
TRBV7-8	TRBJ2-1	.	TRBD2	TGTGCCAGCAGCGGACTAGCGGGGTCCCCGAACTTCTTC	CASSGLAGSPNFF
TRBV6-5	TRBJ2-2	.	.	TGTGCCAGCAGACCCGGGGCCCTAGGGCGGGGCACCGGGGAGCTGTTTTTT	CASRPGALGRGTGELFF
TRBV6-2/TRBV6-3	TRBJ2-5	few	.	TGTGCCAGCAGTTACGGCCGTTTAGAGACCCAGTACTTC	CASSYGRLETQYF
TRBV5-1	TRBJ1-5	few	.	TGCGCCAGCAGCCCATCCGGGAATAGCAATCAGCCCCAGCATTTT	CASSPSGNSNQPQHF
TRBV5-5	TRBJ2-2	.	TRBD1	TGTGCCAGCAGCTCAGGGACAGGGGCCACCGGGGAGCTGTTTTTT	CASSSGTGATGELFF
TRBV13	TRBJ2-2	.	.	TGTGCCAGCAGCCTAGAATCGGGGGACACCGGGGAGCTGTTTTTT	CASSLESGDTGELFF
TRBV7-9	TRBJ2-7	.	TRBD2	TGTGCCAGCAGCTCAACACTAGCGGGAGGATACGAGCAGTACTTC	CASSSTLAGGYEQYF
TRBV12-3/TRBV12-4	TRBJ2-1	.	TRBD1	TGTGCCAGCAGAGGGGACAGGCCAGTTGTACAGTTCTTC	CASRGDRPVVQFF
TRBV20-1	TRBJ2-1	.	.	TGCAGTGCTAGAGATTTTAGCGGCCCCTACAATGAGCAGTTCTTC	CSARDFSGPYNEQFF
TRBV3-1	TRBJ2-2	many	.	TGTGCCAGCAGCCAAGATAGGGTTCGAGGGACTGGGGAGCTGTTTTTT	CASSQDRVRGTGELFF
TRBV9	TRBJ2-7	many	.	TGTGCCAGCAGCCTAAGAGGGGGACTAACTTACTACGAGCAGTACTTC	CASSLRGGLTYYEQYF
TRBV20-1	TRBJ2-1	.	TRBD2	TGCAGTGCTTCCACCGGGACTAGCGGGAGAGGATTTGAGCAGTTCTTC	CSASTGTSGRGFEQFF
TRBV10-3	TRBJ2-7	.	.	TGTGCCATCAGTGAGACAGACACCGAGGGGGCCTACGAGCAGTACTTC	CAISETDTEGAYEQYF
TRBV10-3	TRBJ1-6	few	TRBD1	TGTGCCAGTTGCGGGACAGCTAATTCACCCCTCCACTTT	CASCGTANSPLHF
TRBV27	TRBJ2-2	many	.	TGTGCCAGCAGCCCCGGCCTGTTTTCGAACACCGGGGAGCTGTTTTTT	CASSPGLFSNTGELFF
TRBV7-3	TRBJ2-2	few	.	TGTGCCAGCAGCTTAGATATGAACACCGGGGAGCTGTTTTTT	CASSLDMNTGELFF
TRBV2	TRBJ2-2	.	TRBD1	TGTGCCAGCAATACGGACAGGGGGAGGGCTTTGACCGGGGAGCTGTTTTTT	CASNTDRGRALTGELFF
TRBV24-1	TRBJ2-7	many	.	TGTGCCACCAGTGACAGTCTTGTCTACGAGCAGTACTTC	CATSDSLVYEQYF
TRBV4-1	TRBJ1-1	many	TRBD1	TGCGCCAGCAGCCAAGTGGGGACAGGGGTCACTGAAGCTTTCTTT	CASSQVGTGVTEAFF
TRBV18	TRBJ2-1	many	.	TGCGCCAGCAGCCCCGGAAATGAGCAGTTCTTC	CASSPGNEQFF
TRBV12-3/TRBV12-4	TRBJ2-1	.	TRBD2	TGTGCCAGCAGTCCCACTAGCGGGCGTAATGAGCAGTTCTTC	CASSPTSGRNEQFF
TRBV28	TRBJ1-4	many	.	TGTGCCAGCATGGAAACTAATGAAAAACTGTTTTTT	CASMETNEKLFF
TRBV6-2/TRBV6-3	TRBJ1-4	many	.	TGTGCCAGCCGAGCCTCAACTAATGAAAAACTGTTTTTT	CASRASTNEKLFF
TRBV2	TRBJ1-5	.	TRBD1	TGTGCCAGCAGACCAGGGGGATTAAGTCAGCCCCAGCATTTT	CASRPGGLSQPQHF
TRBV12-3/TRBV12-4	TRBJ2-3	.	TRBD2	TGTGCCAGCGTCGTAGCGGGAGCCCCCACAGATACGCAGTATTTT	CASVVAGAPTDTQYF
TRBV27	TRBJ1-6	.	.	TGTGCCAGCAGTTGGTCAGACTCACCCCTCCACTTT	CASSWSDSPLHF
TRBV27	TRBJ1-2	many	.	TGTGCCAGCAGTTTAAGTACAGGGCCATACTATGGCTACACCTTC	CASSLSTGPYYGYTF
TRBV5-1	TRBJ1-4	few	TRBD1	TGCGCCAGCAGCTTGTATGTTGTGGGACAGCATCTCCCGAATGAAAAACTGTTTTTT	CASSLYVVGQHLPNEKLFF
TRBV5-6	TRBJ2-1	.	TRBD1	TGTGCCAGCAGCAACGACAGGGCATCAGGCGAGCAGTTCTTC	CASSNDRASGEQFF
TRBV7-6	TRBJ1-1	.	.	TGTGCCAGCAGCGCCAACATGAACACTGAAGCTTTCTTT	CASSANMNTEAFF
TRBV12-3/TRBV12-4	TRBJ1-1	.	.	TGTGCCAGCAGTTTAGTCAGGGCAGGGGTGATGCCTGAAGCTTTCTTT	CASSLVRAGVMPEAFF
TRBV7-3	TRBJ2-1	.	.	TGTGCCAGCAGCTTAAGCCAGGGAATGGGTAGGCTGGTTCGCAATGAGCAGTTCTTC	CASSLSQGMGRLVRNEQFF
TRBV4-1	TRBJ2-5	.	TRBD1	TGCGCCAGCAGCCCTGGGACAGGGTCTGGAGAGACCCAGTACTTC	CASSPGTGSGETQYF
TRBV7-8	TRBJ2-1	.	TRBD2	TGTGCCAGCACGAGACTAGCGGGAGGACAAAGCTCCTACAATGAGCAGTTCTTC	CASTRLAGGQSSYNEQFF
TRBV12-3/TRBV12-4	TRBJ1-2	few	TRBD1	TGTGCCAGCAGTTCAGGGACAGGGGCCATTGGAGTAGGTGGCTACACCTTC	CASSSGTGAIGVGGYTF
TRBV10-1	TRBJ2-2	few	.	TGCGCCAGCAGTAAAAGCACCGGGGAGCTGTTTTTT	CASSKSTGELFF
TRBV5-6	TRBJ1-2	few	.	TGTGCCAGCAGCCCAGTGGGGGGAAACGACTATGGCTACACCTTC	CASSPVGGNDYGYTF
TRBV7-9	TRBJ1-2	.	.	TGTGCCAGCAGCTCATTAGCCACTCGAGTAGATGGCTACACCTTC	CASSSLATRVDGYTF
TRBV5-1	TRBJ2-2	.	TRBD1	TGCGCCAGCAGCCTACCGGACAGGGGGCGAATTAAGAACACCGGGGAGCTGTTTTTT	CASSLPDRGRIKNTGELFF